These 3 T cell receptor beta chains came from one sample sequenced in a study of CD8+ T cells in alopecia areata. RNA extraction and reverse transcription yielded cDNA as sequencing template. Clones were read by immunoSEQ multiplex PCR, and TCRdb kept only the in-frame ones, dropping some. The sample lists some 190,000 clones; approximately 51% were seen once. Treatment noted: oral pan-JAK inhibitor, 5-10 mg twice daily. This specimen was CD8+ T cells sorted from blood, taken at roughly week 53, from a patient treated with tofacitinib. These receptors came from a human donor with alopecia areata.

The chain recombines TRBV30 with TRBJ1-1, with no clear D. The CDR3 has 11 residues. The germline gives CDR1 GTSNPN, CDR2 SVGIG (reference sequence). Deletions cut 4 bases from V and 6 bases from J, with 9 bases between. DNA for the CDR3: TGTGCCTGGATCACGGTGGCTGAAGCTTTCTTT. Residues: CAWITVAEAFF.

This clone came up a few times. The chain is built from TRBV15 and TRBJ2-3, with 7 bases lining up with TRBD2. From germline, CDR1 is LNHNV and CDR2 YYDKDF (reference sequence). V was pared by 4 bases and J by 5 bases, with 9 bases of the junction left unmatched. CDR3 length: 15 amino acids. In nucleotides, the CDR3 is TGTGCCACCAGCAACCGGGGGGTACAACGAGATACGCAGTATTTT. Translation: CATSNRGVQRDTQYF.

This clone has more than one count but fewer than ten. DNA of the CDR3: TGTGCCTGCGGACAGGGAGGAACTGAAGCTTTCTTT. This codes for CACGQGGTEAFF. The chain links TRBV30 to TRBJ1-1; the match to TRBD1 covers 8 bases. The germline V gene encodes CDR1 GTSNPN and CDR2 SVGIG (reference sequence). V dropped 6 bases and J dropped 5; count of bases not matched to a gene: 5. The CDR3 runs to 12 residues.